The subject of this entry is one T cell receptor beta chain. The sample originates from a study of blood T cell repertoires in COVID-19. The table came from immunoSEQ multiplex PCR; TCRdb's copy has only in-frame clones and leaves some out. The sample yields roughly 250,000 clones, 80% to 90% seen once. CDR1 SGHAT and CDR2 FQNNGV come from the germline V gene. V was shortened by 4 bases and J by 5 bases, with 9 bases between the two germline ends. This CDR3 spans 13 amino acids. Input material: PBMCs or T cells enriched from blood (not recorded which). This TCR was recovered from a woman aged 18 to 35 who had recovered from COVID-19. This chain links TRBV11-2 with TRBJ1-5; tentatively, D is TRBD1 (6 bases). The chain's CDR3 is CASSSGQYQPQHF. For the CDR3, the DNA is TGTGCCAGCAGCTCCGGACAGTATCAGCCCCAGCATTTT.